This entry features one T cell receptor beta chain sequence. Its antigen is still unknown. The PCR ran on 60 Vbeta and 13 Jbeta primers. Sequencing was performed with immunoSEQ multiplex PCR; in TCRdb, only in-frame clones are kept and a portion is missing. The data show approximately 160,000 clones, about two thirds seen once. These data are taken from a study of cytomegalovirus exposure and HLA in healthy donors. General study findings and limits: TCR beta sequences numbering around 15,000 were associated with HLA alleles at 0.05 false discovery rate in a later analysis. Earlier results showed most TCR beta V segments being productive about 90% or about 30% of the time.

V was pared by 2 bases and J by 4 bases, with 9 bases between. The CDR3 sequence is 13 residues long. Germline V gives CDR1 SGHRS, CDR2 YFSETQ. The source material was PBMCs. V is TRBV5-1 and J is TRBJ2-5; D remains unclear. The TCR sequence derives from a woman aged 18-29 years in good health and CMV-seropositive. CDR3 loop: CASSFTSAETQYF. DNA for the CDR3: TGCGCCAGCAGCTTTACGAGCGCAGAGACCCAGTACTTC.